This TCR beta chain was identified in a study of regulatory T cells. Study findings and constraints: Hydrophobic residues at CDR3 positions 6 and 7 were enriched in conventional CD4+ T cells of CD3G-deficient patients.

CDR3 length equals 15 residues. Germline V gene data show CDR1 as ENHRY and CDR2 as SYGVKD. V dropped 3 bases and J dropped 6; count of bases not matched to a gene: 6. As for this clone: Its antigen remains unidentified.

The PCR used 52 TRBV and 13 TRBJ primers. Some clones are missing from TCRdb's copy, which holds only in-frame ones; the method was immunoSEQ multiplex PCR. The table lists about 32,000 clones, 70% to 90% of them singletons. The receptor's source is a young adult with CD3G deficiency. The genes are TRBV10-3 and TRBJ2-7; TRBD2 matches 12 bases. Material for sequencing was conventional CD4+ T cells sorted from blood. CDR3 nucleotide sequence: TGTGCCATCAGTGACTCTAGCGGGGGGGCTCGCGAGCAGTACTTC. The encoded protein is CAISDSSGGAREQYF.